Listed below are T cell receptor beta chains from one sample, sequenced in a study of radiotherapy plus CTLA-4 blockade in lung cancer. This table comes from immunoSEQ multiplex PCR, and its TCRdb copy is limited to in-frame clones, with some not included. The table includes 95,000 to 150,000 clones, just under 90% detected once. Sequenced material: peripheral blood, taken from a patient treated with radiotherapy plus ipilimumab. The receptors originated from a human donor with non-small cell lung cancer that progressed on radiotherapy plus ipilimumab. CDR3s include the opening cysteine and the closing phenylalanine or tryptophan. The order of the fields is clone size, V gene, J gene, D gene, CDR3 DNA, CDR3 protein. The D gene is left open where the match is weak. Size is stated for part of the rows, as once, few or many counts, or as a class when the clone is expanded.

clone size: once
V gene: TRBV4-1
J gene: TRBJ2-7
D gene: TRBD1
CDR3 DNA: TGCGCCAGCAGCGGACGGACAGGGGACTCCTACGAGCAGTACTTC
CDR3 protein: CASSGRTGDSYEQYF

clone size: NA
V gene: TRBV7-3
J gene: TRBJ2-7
D gene: NA
CDR3 DNA: TGTGCCAGCAGCAAGGGACTTCACTACGAGCAGTACTTC
CDR3 protein: CASSKGLHYEQYF

clone size: NA
V gene: TRBV11-3
J gene: TRBJ2-3
D gene: NA
CDR3 DNA: TGTGCCAGCAGCCCGGGGGATACGCAGTATTTT
CDR3 protein: CASSPGDTQYF

clone size: NA
V gene: TRBV4-1
J gene: TRBJ2-7
D gene: NA
CDR3 DNA: TGCGCCAGCAGCCAAGAGTTGGTCAGCTACGAGCAGTACTTC
CDR3 protein: CASSQELVSYEQYF

clone size: NA
V gene: TRBV5-1
J gene: TRBJ1-4
D gene: TRBD1
CDR3 DNA: TGCGCCAGCAGCTTAGGGCAGGCAGGGGGTGAAAAACTGTTTTTT
CDR3 protein: CASSLGQAGGEKLFF

clone size: NA
V gene: TRBV19
J gene: TRBJ1-2
D gene: NA
CDR3 DNA: TGTGCCAGTAGTATACCAGTAATTCTCTATGGCTACACCTTC
CDR3 protein: CASSIPVILYGYTF

clone size: NA
V gene: TRBV7-6
J gene: TRBJ2-7
D gene: NA
CDR3 DNA: TGTGCCAGCAGCTCCACATCACTAGCCCCTTCCTACGAGCAGTACTTC
CDR3 protein: CASSSTSLAPSYEQYF

clone size: NA
V gene: TRBV7-9
J gene: TRBJ2-3
D gene: NA
CDR3 DNA: TGTGCCAGCAGCTGGGGGGATACGCAGTATTTT
CDR3 protein: CASSWGDTQYF

clone size: NA
V gene: TRBV28
J gene: TRBJ1-5
D gene: NA
CDR3 DNA: TGTGCCAGCAGTCCCCGTCAGGGGCTGGGCAATCAGCCCCAGCATTTT
CDR3 protein: CASSPRQGLGNQPQHF

clone size: NA
V gene: TRBV19
J gene: TRBJ1-5
D gene: NA
CDR3 DNA: TGTGCCAGTAACATCGGGGGGACAAGCAATCAGCCCCAGCATTTT
CDR3 protein: CASNIGGTSNQPQHF